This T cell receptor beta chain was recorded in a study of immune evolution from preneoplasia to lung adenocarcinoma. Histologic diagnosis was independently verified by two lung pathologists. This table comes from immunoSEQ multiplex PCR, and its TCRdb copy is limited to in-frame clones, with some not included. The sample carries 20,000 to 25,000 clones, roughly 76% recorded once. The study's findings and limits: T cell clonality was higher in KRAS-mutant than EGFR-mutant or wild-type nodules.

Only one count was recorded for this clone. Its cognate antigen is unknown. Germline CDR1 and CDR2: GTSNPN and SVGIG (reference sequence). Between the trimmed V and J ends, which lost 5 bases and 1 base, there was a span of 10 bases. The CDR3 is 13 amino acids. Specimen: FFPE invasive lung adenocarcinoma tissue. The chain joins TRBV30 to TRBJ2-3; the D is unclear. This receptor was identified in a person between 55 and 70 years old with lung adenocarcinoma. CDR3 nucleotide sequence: TGTGCCTGGGTTTCTAAAGGCACAGATACGCAGTATTTT. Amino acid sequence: CAWVSKGTDTQYF.